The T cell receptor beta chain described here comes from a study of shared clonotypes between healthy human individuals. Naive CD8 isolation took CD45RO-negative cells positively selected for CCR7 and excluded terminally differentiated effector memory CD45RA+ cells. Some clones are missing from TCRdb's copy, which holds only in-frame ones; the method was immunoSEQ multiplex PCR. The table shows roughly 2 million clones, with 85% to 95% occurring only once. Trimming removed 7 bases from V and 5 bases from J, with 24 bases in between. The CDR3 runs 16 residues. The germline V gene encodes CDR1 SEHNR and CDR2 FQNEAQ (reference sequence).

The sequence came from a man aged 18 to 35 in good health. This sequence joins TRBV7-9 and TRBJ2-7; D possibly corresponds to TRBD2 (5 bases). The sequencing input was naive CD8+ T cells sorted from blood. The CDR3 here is CASTSSVRDHLDEQYF. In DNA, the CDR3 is TGTGCCAGCACCTCGTCAGTGAGGGATCACCTCGACGAGCAGTACTTC.